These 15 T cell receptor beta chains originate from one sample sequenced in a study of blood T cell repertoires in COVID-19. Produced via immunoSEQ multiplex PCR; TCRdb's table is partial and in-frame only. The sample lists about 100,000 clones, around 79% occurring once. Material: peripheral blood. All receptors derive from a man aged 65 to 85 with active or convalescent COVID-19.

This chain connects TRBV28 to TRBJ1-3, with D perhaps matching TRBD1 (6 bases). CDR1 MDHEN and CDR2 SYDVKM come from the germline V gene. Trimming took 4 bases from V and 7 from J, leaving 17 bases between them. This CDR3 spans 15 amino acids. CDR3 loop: CASSYYRAGINTIYF. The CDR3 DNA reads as TGTGCCAGCAGTTATTACAGGGCTGGGATTAACACCATATATTTT.

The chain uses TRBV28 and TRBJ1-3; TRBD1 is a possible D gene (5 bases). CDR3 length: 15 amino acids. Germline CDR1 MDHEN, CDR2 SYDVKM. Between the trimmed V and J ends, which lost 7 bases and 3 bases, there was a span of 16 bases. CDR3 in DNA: TGTGCCAGCAAAGTGGGCAGGGCTGTTGGAAACACCATATATTTT. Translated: CASKVGRAVGNTIYF.

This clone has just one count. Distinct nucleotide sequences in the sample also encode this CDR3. The CDR3 DNA follows: TGCGCCAGCAGCTTGCAGGGAGGTAATGAAAAACTGTTTTTT. Translating it yields CASSLQGGNEKLFF. This chain uses TRBV5-1 with TRBJ1-4, with D tentatively TRBD1 (5 bases). CDR3 length: 14 amino acids. Trimming pared 1 base from V and 4 bases from J, leaving 8 bases between. From germline, CDR1 is SGHRS and CDR2 YFSETQ.

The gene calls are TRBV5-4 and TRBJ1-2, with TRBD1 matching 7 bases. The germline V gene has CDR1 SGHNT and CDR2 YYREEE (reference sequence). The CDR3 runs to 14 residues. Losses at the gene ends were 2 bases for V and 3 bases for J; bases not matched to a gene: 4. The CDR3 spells CASSFGQAYYGYTF. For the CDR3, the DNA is TGTGCCAGCAGCTTCGGACAGGCTTACTATGGCTACACCTTC.

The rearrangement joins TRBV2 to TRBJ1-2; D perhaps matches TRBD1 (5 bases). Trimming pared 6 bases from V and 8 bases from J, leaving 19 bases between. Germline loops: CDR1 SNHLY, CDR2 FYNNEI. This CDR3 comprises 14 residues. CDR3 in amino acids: CASSLAGQGYGYTF. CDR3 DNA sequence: TGTGCCAGCAGCTTGGCAGGGCAAGGATACGGCTACACCTTC.

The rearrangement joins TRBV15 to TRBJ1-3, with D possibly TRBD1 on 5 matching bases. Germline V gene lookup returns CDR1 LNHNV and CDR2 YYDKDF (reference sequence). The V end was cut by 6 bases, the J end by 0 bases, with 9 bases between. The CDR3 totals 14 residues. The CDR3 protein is CATRRRGSGNTIYF. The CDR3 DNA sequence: TGTGCCACCAGAAGAAGGGGCTCTGGAAACACCATATATTTT. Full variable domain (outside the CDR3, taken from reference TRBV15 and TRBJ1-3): DAMVIQNPRYQVTQFGKPVTLSCSQTLNHNVMYWYQQKSSQAPKLLFHYYDKDFNNEADTPDNFQSRRPNTSFCFLDIRSPGLGDTAMYLCATRRRGSGNTIYFGEGSWLTVV.

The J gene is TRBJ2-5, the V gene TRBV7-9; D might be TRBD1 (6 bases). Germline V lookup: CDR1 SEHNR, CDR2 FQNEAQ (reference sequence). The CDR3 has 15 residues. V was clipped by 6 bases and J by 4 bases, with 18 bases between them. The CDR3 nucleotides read TGTGCCAGCAGTTTGGGGACATTGACAACAGAGACCCAGTACTTC. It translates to CASSLGTLTTETQYF.

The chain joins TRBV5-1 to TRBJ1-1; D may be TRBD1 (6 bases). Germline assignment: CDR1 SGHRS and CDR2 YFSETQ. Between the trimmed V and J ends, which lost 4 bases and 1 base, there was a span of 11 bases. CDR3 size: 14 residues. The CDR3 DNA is TGCGCCAGCAGCGCCGGACAGCCGAACACTGAAGCTTTCTTT. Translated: CASSAGQPNTEAFF. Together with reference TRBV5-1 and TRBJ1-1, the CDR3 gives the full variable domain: KAGVTQTPRYLIKTRGQQVTLSCSPISGHRSVSWYQQTPGQGLQFLFEYFSETQRNKGNFPGRFSGRQFSNSRSEMNVSTLELGDSALYLCASSAGQPNTEAFFGQGTRLTVV.

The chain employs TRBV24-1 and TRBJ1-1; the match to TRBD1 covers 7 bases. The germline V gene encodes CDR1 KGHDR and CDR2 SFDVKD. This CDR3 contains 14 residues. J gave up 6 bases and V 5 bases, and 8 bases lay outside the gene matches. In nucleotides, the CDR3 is TGTGCCACCAGTGCTGACAGGGTTTACGCTGAAGCTTTCTTT. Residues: CATSADRVYAEAFF.

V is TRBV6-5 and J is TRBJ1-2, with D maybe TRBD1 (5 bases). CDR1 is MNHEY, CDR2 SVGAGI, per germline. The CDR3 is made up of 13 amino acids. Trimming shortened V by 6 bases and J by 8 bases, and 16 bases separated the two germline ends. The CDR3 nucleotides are TGTGCCAGCAGCTATGGGGGGAAGGGAGGCTACACCTTC. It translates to CASSYGGKGGYTF.

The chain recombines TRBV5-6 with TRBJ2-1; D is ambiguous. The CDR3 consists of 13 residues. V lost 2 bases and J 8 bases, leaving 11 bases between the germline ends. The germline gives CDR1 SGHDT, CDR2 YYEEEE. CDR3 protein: CASSFSYRHEQFF. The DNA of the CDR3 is TGTGCCAGCAGCTTTAGCTACCGGCATGAGCAGTTCTTC.

The CDR3 coding sequence is TGTGCCGGAGCGGACTCCAGCACAGATACGCAGTATTTT. Its translation: CAGADSSTDTQYF. This chain joins TRBV28 and TRBJ2-3; D perhaps matches TRBD2 (5 bases). This CDR3 is 13 amino acids long. The V gene's germline CDR1 is MDHEN and CDR2 SYDVKM. The V gene lost 11 bases and the J gene lost 0 bases, with 12 bases spanning the gap. Complete variable domain (other parts from reference TRBV28 and TRBJ2-3): DVKVTQSSRYLVKRTGEKVFLECVQDMDHENMFWYRQDPGLGLRLIYFSYDVKMKEKGDIPEGYSVSREKKERFSLILESASTNQTSMYLCAGADSSTDTQYFGPGTRLTVL.

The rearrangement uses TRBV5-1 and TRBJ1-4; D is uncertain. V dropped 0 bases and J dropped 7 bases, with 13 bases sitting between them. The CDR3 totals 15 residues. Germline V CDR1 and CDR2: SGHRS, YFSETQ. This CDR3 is CASSLGGADPEKLFF. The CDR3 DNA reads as TGCGCCAGCAGCTTGGGAGGCGCGGATCCTGAAAAACTGTTTTTT. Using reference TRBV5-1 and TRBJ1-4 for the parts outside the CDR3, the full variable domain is KAGVTQTPRYLIKTRGQQVTLSCSPISGHRSVSWYQQTPGQGLQFLFEYFSETQRNKGNFPGRFSGRQFSNSRSEMNVSTLELGDSALYLCASSLGGADPEKLFFGSGTQLSVL.

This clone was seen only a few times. This CDR3 reads CASNQDRAGEQYF. The DNA for the CDR3 is TGTGCCAGCAATCAGGACAGGGCGGGCGAGCAGTACTTC. The chain uses TRBV2 and TRBJ2-7, with TRBD1 matching over 8 bases. The germline V gene encodes CDR1 SNHLY and CDR2 FYNNEI. This CDR3 has 13 residues. V shed 7 bases, J shed 6 bases, and the junction held 8 bases outside the gene matches.

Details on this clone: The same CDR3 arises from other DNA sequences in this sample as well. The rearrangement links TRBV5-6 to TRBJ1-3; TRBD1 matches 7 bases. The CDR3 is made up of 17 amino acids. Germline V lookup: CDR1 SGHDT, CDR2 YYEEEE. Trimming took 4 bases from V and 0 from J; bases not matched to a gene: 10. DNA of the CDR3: TGTGCCAGCAGCCGGCGGGACAGTTATGTCTCTGGAAACACCATATATTTT. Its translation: CASSRRDSYVSGNTIYF.